Listed below are T cell receptor beta chains from one sample, sequenced in a study of OX40 agonist ivuxolimab in advanced cancers. Sequenced by immunoSEQ multiplex PCR; TCRdb stores in-frame clones only, minus some. The sample holds roughly 41,000 clones, about nine tenths seen once. Here the sequenced sample was CD4+ or CD8+ T cells sorted from blood, taken in a trial of the OX40 agonist ivuxolimab. The receptor set was obtained from an adult with an advanced solid tumor such as melanoma, head and neck, liver or kidney cancer. CDR3s include the opening cysteine and the closing phenylalanine or tryptophan. Fields, in order: clone size, V gene, J gene, CDR3 protein. Only part of the rows carry a size: once, few, many, or a class if the clone is expanded.

abundance: NA; v_gene: TRBV6-1; j_gene: TRBJ2-3; CDR3aa: CASSGSSGMGDTQYF
abundance: NA; v_gene: TRBV6-5; j_gene: TRBJ2-3; CDR3aa: CASSYLGQGLRDTQYF
abundance: NA; v_gene: TRBV6-1; j_gene: TRBJ2-3; CDR3aa: CASQSGRGGADTQYF
abundance: NA; v_gene: TRBV11-2; j_gene: TRBJ1-2; CDR3aa: CASSLDSGPNYGYTF
abundance: NA; v_gene: TRBV10-1; j_gene: TRBJ2-5; CDR3aa: CASSEGGGETQYF
abundance: NA; v_gene: TRBV5-4; j_gene: TRBJ2-5; CDR3aa: CASSFLPQETQYF
abundance: NA; v_gene: TRBV2; j_gene: TRBJ1-1; CDR3aa: CASSGTGWGEAFF
abundance: NA; v_gene: TRBV19; j_gene: TRBJ2-1; CDR3aa: CASSIEGISYNEQFF
abundance: NA; v_gene: TRBV5-4; j_gene: TRBJ2-5; CDR3aa: CASSAPPGTETQYF
abundance: few; v_gene: TRBV2; j_gene: TRBJ2-5; CDR3aa: CASSLRGTQYF
abundance: NA; v_gene: TRBV6-1; j_gene: TRBJ1-4; CDR3aa: CASSESTSGEKLFF
abundance: NA; v_gene: TRBV9; j_gene: TRBJ1-1; CDR3aa: CASSRGQENTEAFF